This T cell receptor (beta chain) was recorded in a study of shared clonotypes between healthy human individuals. This clone was seen only once. The CDR3 is 14 amino acids. V was clipped by 5 bases and J by 3 bases, with 12 bases between them. The germline gives CDR1 SEHNR, CDR2 FQNEAQ (reference sequence). Sequencing was performed with immunoSEQ multiplex PCR; in TCRdb, only in-frame clones are kept and a portion is missing. The sample has about 2.2 million clones, 90% to 95% seen once. Terminally differentiated effector memory CD45RA+ cells were excluded from the naive CD8 cells, which were CD45RO-negative and positively selected for CCR7.

This TCR derives from a young man in good health. Some clones in this sample may be carry-over from other donors' samples. V is TRBV7-9 and J is TRBJ2-3; either TRBD1 or TRBD2 may fit D (5 bases each). The sample comprised naive CD8+ T cells from PBMCs. The CDR3: CASSRFRETDTQYF. DNA for the CDR3: TGTGCCAGCAGCCGCTTCAGGGAGACAGATACGCAGTATTTT.